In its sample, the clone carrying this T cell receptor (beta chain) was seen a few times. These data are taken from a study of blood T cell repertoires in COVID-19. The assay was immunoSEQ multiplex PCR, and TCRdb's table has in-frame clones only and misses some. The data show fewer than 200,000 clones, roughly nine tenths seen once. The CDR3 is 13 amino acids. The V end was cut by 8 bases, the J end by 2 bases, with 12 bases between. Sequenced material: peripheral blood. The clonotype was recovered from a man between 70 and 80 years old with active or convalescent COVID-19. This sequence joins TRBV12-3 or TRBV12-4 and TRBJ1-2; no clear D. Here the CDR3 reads CASGADLNYGYTF. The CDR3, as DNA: TGTGCCAGCGGAGCAGATTTAAACTATGGCTACACCTTC.